Below, 9 T cell receptor beta chains from the same sample are listed, as sequenced in a study of blood T cell repertoires in COVID-19. Repertoires were generated with immunoSEQ multiplex PCR, while TCRdb's copy carries only in-frame clones and drops some. The top ten hold 3% to 4% of the sample, which has 200,000 to 300,000 clones, 85% to 90% seen once. The sample consisted of peripheral blood. The receptors originated from a woman aged 40 to 50 with acute or convalescent COVID-19.

This sequence joins TRBV5-8 and TRBJ1-4, with TRBD1 as a possible D gene (5 bases). The CDR3 runs to 17 residues. Trimming left V 0 bases short and J 0 bases short, with 12 bases between. CDR1 and CDR2 (germline): SGHTS, YDEGEE. The CDR3 bases are TGTGCCAGCAGCTTGGGACAGAGATCTGCAACTAATGAAAAACTGTTTTTT. This encodes CASSLGQRSATNEKLFF.

The genes are TRBV4-2 and TRBJ2-3, with 12 bases that match TRBD2. CDR1 LGHNA and CDR2 YNFKEQ come from the germline V gene. V was pared by 6 bases and J by 3 bases, with 16 bases of the junction left unmatched. The CDR3 spans 19 residues. This CDR3 is CASSLIVPSGGGPTDTQYF. For the CDR3, the DNA is TGTGCCAGCAGTCTAATAGTACCTAGCGGGGGGGGACCGACAGATACGCAGTATTTT.

V and J are TRBV3-1 (or the pseudogene TRBV3-2) and TRBJ1-4, with 9 positions matching TRBD1. CDR3 size: 16 residues. Germline CDR1 and CDR2: LGHDT and YNNKEL (reference sequence). V gave up 1 base and J gave up 4 bases; unmatched junction bases: 4. The CDR3 is CASSQGGQGLNEKLFF. CDR3 sequence (DNA): TGTGCCAGCAGCCAAGGGGGACAGGGCCTTAATGAAAAACTGTTTTTT.

The chain joins TRBV2 to TRBJ1-1; TRBD1 might be the D (5 bases). The CDR3 runs 15 residues. Germline CDR1 SNHLY, CDR2 FYNNEI. V lost 6 bases and J lost 0, with 14 bases in between. Here the CDR3 DNA reads TGTGCCAGCAGACTTTCGACAGAGATGAACACTGAAGCTTTCTTT. Translated, it gives CASRLSTEMNTEAFF.

This clone appeared once. The gene calls are TRBV10-3 and TRBJ1-2, with TRBD1 matching over 10 bases. J gave up 4 bases and V 2 bases, and 10 bases lay outside the gene matches. Germline CDR1 and CDR2: ENHRY and SYGVKD. The CDR3 contains 17 residues. The CDR3 here is CAISEKTGGRVAYGYTF. DNA of the CDR3: TGTGCCATCAGTGAGAAGACAGGGGGCCGAGTTGCCTATGGCTACACCTTC.

The chain is built from TRBV6-2 or TRBV6-3 and TRBJ1-3, with TRBD1 matching over 8 bases. CDR3 length: 18 amino acids. Trimming removed 5 bases from V and 8 bases from J; junction bases left unmatched: 20. Per the germline V gene, CDR1 is MNHEY and CDR2 is SVGEGT. The CDR3 reads CASSPGRGKDRAAHTIYF. The CDR3 DNA reads TGTGCCAGCAGTCCGGGCCGAGGGAAGGACAGGGCGGCACACACCATATATTTT.

The gene calls are TRBV5-4 and TRBJ2-2, with 10 bases matching TRBD2. The V gene end was trimmed by 4 bases and the J gene end by 5 bases; junction bases not matched to a gene: 11. This CDR3 has 17 residues. From germline, CDR1 is SGHNT and CDR2 YYREEE (reference sequence). This chain's CDR3 is CASSLSQRGGLTGELFF. CDR3 in DNA: TGTGCCAGCAGCCTATCCCAGCGGGGGGGCTTGACCGGGGAGCTGTTTTTT.

The chain couples TRBV5-1 to TRBJ1-4; possibly TRBD1 for D (6 bases). Trimming stripped 2 bases from V and 3 bases from J, with 14 bases between. The CDR3 is 16 residues long. Germline assignment: CDR1 SGHRS and CDR2 YFSETQ. The CDR3 DNA sequence: TGCGCCAGCAGCTTCGGACAGCCCTCGGCTAATGAAAAACTGTTTTTT. Encoded protein: CASSFGQPSANEKLFF.

The CDR3 bases are TGTGCCAGCTCCTACCAAAAACCACGAACAGGAGGCTACACCTTC. Protein: CASSYQKPRTGGYTF. V usage is TRBV7-3 and J usage is TRBJ1-2, with D perhaps matching TRBD1 (5 bases). There are 15 residues in the CDR3. Between the trimmed V and J ends, which lost 8 bases and 8 bases, there was a span of 24 bases. Germline loops: CDR1 SGHTA, CDR2 FQGTGA.